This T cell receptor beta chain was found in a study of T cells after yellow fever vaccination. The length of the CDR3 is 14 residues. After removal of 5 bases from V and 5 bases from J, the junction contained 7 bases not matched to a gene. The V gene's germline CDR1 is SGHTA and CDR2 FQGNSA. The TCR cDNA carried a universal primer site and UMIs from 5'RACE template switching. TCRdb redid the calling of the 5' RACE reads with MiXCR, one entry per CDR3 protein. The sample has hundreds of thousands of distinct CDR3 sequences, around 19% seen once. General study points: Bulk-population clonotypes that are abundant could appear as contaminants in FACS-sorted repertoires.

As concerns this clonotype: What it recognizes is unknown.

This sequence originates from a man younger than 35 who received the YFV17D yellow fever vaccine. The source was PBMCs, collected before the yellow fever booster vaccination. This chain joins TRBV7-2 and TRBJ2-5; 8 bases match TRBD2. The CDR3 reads CASSPGGERETQYF. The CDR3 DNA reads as TGTGCCAGCAGCCCGGGGGGGGAGCGGGAGACCCAGTACTTC. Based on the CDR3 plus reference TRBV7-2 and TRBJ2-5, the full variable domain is GAGVSQSPSNKVTEKGKDVELRCDPISGHTALYWYRQSLGQGLEFLIYFQGNSAPDKSGLPSDRFSAERTGGSVSTLTIQRTQQEDSAVYLCASSPGGERETQYFGPGTRLLVL.